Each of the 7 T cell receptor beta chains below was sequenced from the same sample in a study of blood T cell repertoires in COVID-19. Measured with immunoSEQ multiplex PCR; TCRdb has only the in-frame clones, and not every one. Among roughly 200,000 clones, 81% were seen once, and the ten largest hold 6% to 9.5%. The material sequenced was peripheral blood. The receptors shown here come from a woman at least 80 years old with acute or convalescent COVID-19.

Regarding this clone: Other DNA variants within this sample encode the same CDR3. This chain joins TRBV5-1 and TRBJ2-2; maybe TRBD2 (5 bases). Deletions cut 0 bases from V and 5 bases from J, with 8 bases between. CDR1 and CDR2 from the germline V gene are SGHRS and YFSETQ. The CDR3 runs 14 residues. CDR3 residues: CASSLGGWTGELFF. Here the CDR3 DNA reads TGCGCCAGCAGCTTGGGAGGGTGGACCGGGGAGCTGTTTTTT.

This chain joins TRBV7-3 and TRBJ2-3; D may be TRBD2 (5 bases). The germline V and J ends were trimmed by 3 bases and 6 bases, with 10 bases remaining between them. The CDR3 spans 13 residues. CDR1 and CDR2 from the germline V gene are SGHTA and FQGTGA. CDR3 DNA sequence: TGTGCCAGCAGCTTGACTATTAGTGATACGCAGTATTTT. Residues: CASSLTISDTQYF.

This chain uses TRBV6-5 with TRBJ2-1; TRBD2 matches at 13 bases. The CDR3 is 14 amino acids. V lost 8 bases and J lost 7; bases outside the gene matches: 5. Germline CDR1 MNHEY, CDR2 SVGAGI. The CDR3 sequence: CASGTSGRGNEQFF. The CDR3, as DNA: TGTGCCAGCGGTACTAGCGGGAGGGGAAATGAGCAGTTCTTC.

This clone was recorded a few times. The CDR3 loop is CASSLSSTGNTEAFF. Here the CDR3 DNA reads TGTGCCAGCAGCCTTTCGAGCACAGGGAACACTGAAGCTTTCTTT. V usage is TRBV3-1 (or the pseudogene TRBV3-2) and J usage is TRBJ1-1; possible D gene TRBD1, 5 bases. The CDR3 totals 15 residues. Trimming took 4 bases from V and 1 from J, leaving 13 bases between them. CDR1 and CDR2 from the germline V gene are LGHDT and YNNKEL (reference sequence).

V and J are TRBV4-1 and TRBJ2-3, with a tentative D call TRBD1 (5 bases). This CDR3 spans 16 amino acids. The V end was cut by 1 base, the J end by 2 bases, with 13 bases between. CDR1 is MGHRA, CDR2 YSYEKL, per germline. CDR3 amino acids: CASSQVQGKLTDTQYF. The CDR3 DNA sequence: TGCGCCAGCAGCCAAGTTCAGGGAAAACTCACAGATACGCAGTATTTT.

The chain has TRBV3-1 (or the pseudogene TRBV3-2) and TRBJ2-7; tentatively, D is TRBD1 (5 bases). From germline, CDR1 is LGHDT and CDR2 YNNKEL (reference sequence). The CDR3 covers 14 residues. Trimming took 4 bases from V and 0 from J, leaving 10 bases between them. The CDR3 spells CASSPQGSSYEQYF. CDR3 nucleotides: TGTGCCAGCAGCCCTCAGGGAAGCTCCTACGAGCAGTACTTC.

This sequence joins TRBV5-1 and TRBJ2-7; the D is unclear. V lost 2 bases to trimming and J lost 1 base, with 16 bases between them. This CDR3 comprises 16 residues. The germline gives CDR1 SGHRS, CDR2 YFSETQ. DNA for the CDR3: TGCGCCAGCAGCTTACGAGGTCAGACTTCATCCTACGAGCAGTACTTC. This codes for CASSLRGQTSSYEQYF.